This T cell receptor (beta chain) is from a study of PD-1 blockade in mismatch repair-deficient tumors. Study results and limitations: After pembrolizumab, tumor-resident clones rose rapidly, then generally contracted before radiologic responses.

V lost 1 base, J lost 5 bases, and 4 bases stayed unmatched. CDR1 is LNHNV and CDR2 is YYDKDF in the germline V gene (reference sequence). This CDR3 contains 16 residues. A note on this clone: Its specificity is not known.

The data were produced by immunoSEQ multiplex PCR, yet TCRdb's version contains in-frame clones alone and is incomplete. The table lists over 75,000 clones, roughly 80% of them singletons, with about 2.6% in the top ten. This rearrangement joins TRBV15 to TRBJ2-3; 12 bases map to TRBD2. The clonotype originates from an adult with mismatch repair-deficient cancer. This specimen was peripheral blood, taken 12 weeks after starting pembrolizumab. CDR3: CATSRVTSGRKDTQYF. The CDR3 region has the DNA TGTGCCACCAGCAGAGTGACTAGCGGGAGAAAAGATACGCAGTATTTT. Based on the CDR3 plus reference TRBV15 and TRBJ2-3, the full variable domain is DAMVIQNPRYQVTQFGKPVTLSCSQTLNHNVMYWYQQKSSQAPKLLFHYYDKDFNNEADTPDNFQSRRPNTSFCFLDIRSPGLGDTAMYLCATSRVTSGRKDTQYFGPGTRLTVL.